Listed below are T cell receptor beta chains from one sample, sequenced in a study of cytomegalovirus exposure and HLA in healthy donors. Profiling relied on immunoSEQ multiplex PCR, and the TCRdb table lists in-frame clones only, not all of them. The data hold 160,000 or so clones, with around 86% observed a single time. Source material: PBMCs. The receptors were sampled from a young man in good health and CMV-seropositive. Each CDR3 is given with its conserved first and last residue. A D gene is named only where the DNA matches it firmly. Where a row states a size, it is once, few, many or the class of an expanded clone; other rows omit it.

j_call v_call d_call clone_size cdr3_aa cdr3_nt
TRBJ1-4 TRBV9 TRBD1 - CASSSGQGAEKLFF TGTGCCAGCAGCTCGGGACAGGGGGCTGAAAAACTGTTTTTT
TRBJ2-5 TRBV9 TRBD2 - CASSISGGAVETQYF TGTGCCAGCAGCATCAGCGGGGGGGCCGTAGAGACCCAGTACTTC
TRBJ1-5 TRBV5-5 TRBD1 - CASSVGTGAQHQPQHF TGTGCCAGCAGCGTTGGGACAGGGGCTCAACATCAGCCCCAGCATTTT
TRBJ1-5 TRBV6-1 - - CASVLFYSNQPQHF TGTGCCAGCGTATTGTTTTATAGCAATCAGCCCCAGCATTTT
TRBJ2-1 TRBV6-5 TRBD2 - CASSYTSGGWNEQFF TGTGCCAGCAGTTACACGAGCGGGGGGTGGAATGAGCAGTTCTTC
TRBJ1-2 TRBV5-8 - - CASTLPLGGAYGYTF TGTGCCAGCACCCTACCTCTCGGCGGCGCCTATGGCTACACCTTC
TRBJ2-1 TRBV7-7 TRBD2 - CASSHRLAVVNEQFF TGTGCTAGCAGCCATCGACTAGCGGTGGTTAATGAGCAGTTCTTC
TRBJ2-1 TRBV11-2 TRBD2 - CASRTGRGDTRNEQFF TGTGCCAGCAGGACTGGGAGGGGAGATACGAGGAATGAGCAGTTCTTC
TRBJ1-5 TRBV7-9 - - CASSRDRRPNQPQHF TGTGCCAGCAGCAGAGACAGGCGACCTAATCAGCCCCAGCATTTT
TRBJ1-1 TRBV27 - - CASSLRGNTEAFF TGTGCCAGCAGTTTAAGGGGAAACACTGAAGCTTTCTTT
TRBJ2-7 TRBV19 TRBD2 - CASSNRGLAGLQQYF TGTGCCAGTAGTAATAGAGGACTAGCGGGACTCCAGCAGTACTTC
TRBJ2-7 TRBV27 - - CASSGDSSSYEQYF TGTGCCAGCAGCGGAGACAGTAGCTCCTACGAGCAGTACTTC
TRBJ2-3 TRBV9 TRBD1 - CASSPEGTGGTDTQYF TGTGCCAGCAGCCCCGAAGGTACAGGGGGCACAGATACGCAGTATTTT
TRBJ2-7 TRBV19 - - CASSIQLRGEQYF TGTGCCAGTAGTATACAACTCCGAGGCGAGCAGTACTTC
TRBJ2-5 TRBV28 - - CASSWIESGDHQETQYF TGTGCCAGCAGTTGGATTGAATCAGGGGACCACCAAGAGACCCAGTACTTC
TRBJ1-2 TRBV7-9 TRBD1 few CASSSGDRGFGYTF TGTGCCAGCAGCTCCGGAGACAGGGGGTTTGGCTACACCTTC
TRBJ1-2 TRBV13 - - CASSLVGGSYGYTF TGTGCCAGCAGCTTGGTAGGGGGTAGTTATGGCTACACCTTC
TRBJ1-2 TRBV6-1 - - CASSAAGLGYGYTF TGTGCCAGCAGTGCGGCGGGGCTCGGCTATGGCTACACCTTC
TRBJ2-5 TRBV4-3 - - CASSQVTTSVETQYF TGCGCCAGCAGCCAAGTGACTACGTCAGTCGAGACCCAGTACTTC
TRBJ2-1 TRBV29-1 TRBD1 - CSVRDRGYNEQFF TGCAGCGTCCGGGACAGGGGATACAATGAGCAGTTCTTC
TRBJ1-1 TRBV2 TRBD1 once CADGGDRVVKGNTEAFF TGTGCCGACGGTGGGGACAGGGTCGTTAAGGGAAACACTGAAGCTTTCTTT
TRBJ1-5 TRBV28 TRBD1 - CASSWGQFSNQPQHF TGTGCCAGCAGTTGGGGACAGTTTAGCAATCAGCCCCAGCATTTT
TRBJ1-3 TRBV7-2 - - CASSLSSLAAENTIYF TGTGCCAGCAGCTTAAGCTCCCTCGCTGCGGAAAACACCATATATTTT
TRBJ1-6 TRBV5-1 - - CASSLGSGNSPLHF TGCGCCAGCAGCTTGGGTAGCGGCAATTCACCCCTCCACTTT